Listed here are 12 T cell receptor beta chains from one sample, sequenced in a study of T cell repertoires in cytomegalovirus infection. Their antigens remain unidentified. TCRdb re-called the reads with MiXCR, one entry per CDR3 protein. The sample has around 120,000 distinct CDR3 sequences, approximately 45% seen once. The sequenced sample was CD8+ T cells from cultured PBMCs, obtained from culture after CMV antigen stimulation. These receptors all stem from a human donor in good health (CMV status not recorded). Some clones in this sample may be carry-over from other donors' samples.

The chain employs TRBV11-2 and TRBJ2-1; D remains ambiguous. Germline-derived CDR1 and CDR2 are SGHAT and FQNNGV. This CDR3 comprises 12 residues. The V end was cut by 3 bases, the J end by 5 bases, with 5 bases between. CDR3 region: CASSFINNEQFF. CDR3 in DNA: TGTGCCAGCAGCTTCATAAACAATGAGCAGTTCTTC.

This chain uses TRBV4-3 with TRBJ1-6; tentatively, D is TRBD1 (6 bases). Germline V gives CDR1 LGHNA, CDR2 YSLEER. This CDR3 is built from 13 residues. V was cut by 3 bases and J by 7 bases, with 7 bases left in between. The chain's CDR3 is CASSQGANSPLHF. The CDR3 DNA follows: TGCGCCAGCAGCCAGGGGGCGAATTCACCCCTCCACTTT.

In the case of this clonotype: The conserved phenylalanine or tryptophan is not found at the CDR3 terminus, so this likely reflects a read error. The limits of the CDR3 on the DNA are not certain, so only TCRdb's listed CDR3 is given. The CDR3 here is CASSLLWRRG. The chain has TRBV7-6 and TRBJ1-1; the D call TRBD1 from the table was never checked on the DNA. A total of 10 residues make up the CDR3, ends included. From germline, CDR1 is SGHVS and CDR2 FNYEAQ.

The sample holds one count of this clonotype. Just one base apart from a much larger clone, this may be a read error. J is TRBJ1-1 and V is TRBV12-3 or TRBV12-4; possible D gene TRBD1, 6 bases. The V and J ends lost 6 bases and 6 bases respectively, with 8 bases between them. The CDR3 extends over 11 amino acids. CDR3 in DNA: TGTGCCAGCAGGTGGACAGCTGAAGCTTTCTTT. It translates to CASRWTAEAFF.

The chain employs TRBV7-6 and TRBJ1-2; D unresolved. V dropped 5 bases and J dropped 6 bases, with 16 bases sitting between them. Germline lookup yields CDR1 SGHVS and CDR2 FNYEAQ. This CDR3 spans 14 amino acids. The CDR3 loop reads CASSPQPDGDGYTF. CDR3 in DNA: TGTGCCAGCAGCCCGCAACCGGACGGGGATGGCTACACCTTC.

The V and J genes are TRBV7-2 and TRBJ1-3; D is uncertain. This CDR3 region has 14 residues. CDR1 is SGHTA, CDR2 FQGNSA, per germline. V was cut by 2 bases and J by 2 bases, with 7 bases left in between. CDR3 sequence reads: CASSLRQTGNTIYF. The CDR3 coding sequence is TGTGCCAGCAGCTTAAGGCAGACTGGAAACACCATATATTTT.

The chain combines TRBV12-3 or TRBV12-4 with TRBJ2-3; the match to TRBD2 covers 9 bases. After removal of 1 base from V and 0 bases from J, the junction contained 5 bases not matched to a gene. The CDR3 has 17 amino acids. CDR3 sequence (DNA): TGTGCCAGCAGTTTAGTGAATCTAGCGGGGAGCACAGATACGCAGTATTTT. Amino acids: CASSLVNLAGSTDTQYF.

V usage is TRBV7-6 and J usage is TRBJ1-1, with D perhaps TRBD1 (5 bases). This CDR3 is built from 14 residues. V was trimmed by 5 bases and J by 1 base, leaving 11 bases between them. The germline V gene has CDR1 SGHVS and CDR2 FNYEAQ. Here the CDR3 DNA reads TGTGCCAGCAGCGGTGCGACAGCGAACACTGAAGCTTTCTTT. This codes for CASSGATANTEAFF.

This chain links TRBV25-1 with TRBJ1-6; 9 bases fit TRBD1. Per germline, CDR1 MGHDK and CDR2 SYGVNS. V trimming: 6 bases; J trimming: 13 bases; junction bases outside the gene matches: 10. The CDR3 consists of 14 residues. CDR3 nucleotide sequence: TGTGCCAGCAGCCCTGGACAGGGGCGGGAGCCCCTCCACTTT. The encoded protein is CASSPGQGREPLHF. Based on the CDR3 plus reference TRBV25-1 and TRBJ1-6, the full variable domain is EADIYQTPRYLVIGTGKKITLECSQTMGHDKMYWYQQDPGMELHLIHYSYGVNSTEKGDLSSESTVSRIRTEHFPLTLESARPSHTSQYLCASSPGQGREPLHFGNGTRLTVT.

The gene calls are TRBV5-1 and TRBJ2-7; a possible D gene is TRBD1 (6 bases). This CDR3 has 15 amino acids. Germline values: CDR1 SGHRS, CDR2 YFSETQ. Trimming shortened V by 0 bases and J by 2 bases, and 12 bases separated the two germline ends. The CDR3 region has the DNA TGCGCCAGCAGCTTGGTCAGGGGATCGGCCTACGAGCAGTACTTC. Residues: CASSLVRGSAYEQYF.

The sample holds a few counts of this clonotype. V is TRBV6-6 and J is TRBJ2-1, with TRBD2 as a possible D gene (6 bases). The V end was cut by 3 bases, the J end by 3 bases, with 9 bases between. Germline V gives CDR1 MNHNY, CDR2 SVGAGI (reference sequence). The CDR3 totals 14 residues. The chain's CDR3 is CASSYGGNYNEQFF. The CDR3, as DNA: TGTGCCAGCAGTTATGGGGGGAACTACAATGAGCAGTTCTTC.

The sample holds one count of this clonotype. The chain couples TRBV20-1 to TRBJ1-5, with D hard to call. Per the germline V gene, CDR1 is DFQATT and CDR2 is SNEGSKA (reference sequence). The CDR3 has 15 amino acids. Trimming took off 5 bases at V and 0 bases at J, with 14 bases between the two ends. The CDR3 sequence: CSAYGREYSNQPQHF. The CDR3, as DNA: TGCAGTGCTTATGGCCGGGAGTATAGCAATCAGCCCCAGCATTTT.